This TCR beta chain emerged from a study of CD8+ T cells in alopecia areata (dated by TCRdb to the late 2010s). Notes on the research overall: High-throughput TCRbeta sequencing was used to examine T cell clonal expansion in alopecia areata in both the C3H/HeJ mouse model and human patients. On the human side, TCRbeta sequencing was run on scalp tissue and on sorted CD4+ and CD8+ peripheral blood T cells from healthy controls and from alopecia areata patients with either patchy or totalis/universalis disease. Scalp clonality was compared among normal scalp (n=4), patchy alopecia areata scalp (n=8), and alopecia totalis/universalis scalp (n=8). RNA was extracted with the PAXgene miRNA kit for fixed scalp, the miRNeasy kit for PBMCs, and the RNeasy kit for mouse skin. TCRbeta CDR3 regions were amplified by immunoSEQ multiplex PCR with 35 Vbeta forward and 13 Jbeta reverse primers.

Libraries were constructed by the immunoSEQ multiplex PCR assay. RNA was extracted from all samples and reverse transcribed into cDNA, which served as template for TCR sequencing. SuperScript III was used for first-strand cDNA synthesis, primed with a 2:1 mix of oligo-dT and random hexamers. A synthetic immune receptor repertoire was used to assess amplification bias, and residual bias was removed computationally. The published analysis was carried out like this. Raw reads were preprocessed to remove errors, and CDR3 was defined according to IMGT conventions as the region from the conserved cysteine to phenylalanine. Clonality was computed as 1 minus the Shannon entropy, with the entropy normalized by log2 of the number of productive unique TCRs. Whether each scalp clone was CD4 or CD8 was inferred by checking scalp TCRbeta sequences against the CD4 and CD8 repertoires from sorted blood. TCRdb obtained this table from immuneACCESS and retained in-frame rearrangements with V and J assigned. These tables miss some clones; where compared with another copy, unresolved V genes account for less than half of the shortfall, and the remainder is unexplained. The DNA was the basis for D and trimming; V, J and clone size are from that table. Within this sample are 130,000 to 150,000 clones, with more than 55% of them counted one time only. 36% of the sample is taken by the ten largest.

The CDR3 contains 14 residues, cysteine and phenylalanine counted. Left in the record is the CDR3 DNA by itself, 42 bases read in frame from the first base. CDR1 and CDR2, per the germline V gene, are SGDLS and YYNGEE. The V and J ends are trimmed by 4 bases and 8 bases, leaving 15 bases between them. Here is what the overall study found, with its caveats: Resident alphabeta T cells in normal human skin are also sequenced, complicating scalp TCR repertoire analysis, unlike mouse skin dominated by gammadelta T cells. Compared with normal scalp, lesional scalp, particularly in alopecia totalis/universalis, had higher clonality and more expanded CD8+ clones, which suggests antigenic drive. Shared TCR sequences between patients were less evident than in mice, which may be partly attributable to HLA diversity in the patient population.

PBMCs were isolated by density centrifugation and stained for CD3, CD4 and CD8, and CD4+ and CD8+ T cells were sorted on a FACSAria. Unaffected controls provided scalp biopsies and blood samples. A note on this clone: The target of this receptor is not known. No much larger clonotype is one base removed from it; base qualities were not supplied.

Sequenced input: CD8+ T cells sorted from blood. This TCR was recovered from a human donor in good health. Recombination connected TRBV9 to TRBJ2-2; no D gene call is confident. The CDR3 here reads CASSQELGSGELFF. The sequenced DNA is TGTGCCAGCAGCCAAGAGCTGGGATCTGGGGAGCTGTTTTTT.